This T cell receptor beta chain was profiled in a study of cytomegalovirus exposure and HLA in healthy donors. General observations from the study: The study flagged about 150 TCR beta chains as cytomegalovirus-associated.

The germline V gene encodes CDR1 SGDLS and CDR2 YYNGEE. Trimming cost V 4 bases and J 3 bases; bases outside gene matches: 7. The CDR3 is 15 amino acids. These donors were members of the approximately 110-subject validation cohort, a group separate from the approximately 670-subject first cohort. Assay: immunoSEQ multiplex PCR; the TCRdb copy retains only in-frame clones and omits some. The top ten hold around 0.85% of the sample, which has 85,000 to 120,000 clones, about 95% seen once. Turning to this clone: Its target is unknown.

The rearrangement links TRBV9 to TRBJ2-7, with TRBD1 matching over 10 bases. Sequences were obtained from PBMCs. The clonotype originates from a woman aged 18-35 years in good health and CMV-seronegative. The CDR3 loop reads CASSPPGTGDYEQYF. The CDR3 DNA follows: TGTGCCAGCAGCCCCCCCGGGACAGGGGACTACGAGCAGTACTTC.